Listed here are 17 T cell receptor beta chains from one sample, sequenced in a study of OX40 agonist ivuxolimab in advanced cancers. TCRdb keeps only in-frame clones here, not all; method: immunoSEQ multiplex PCR. The sample lists about 13,000 clones, around 86% occurring once. The input for sequencing was CD4+ or CD8+ T cells sorted from blood, taken in a trial of the OX40 agonist ivuxolimab. These receptors all come from an adult with an advanced solid tumor such as melanoma, head and neck, liver or kidney cancer.

This rearrangement joins TRBV28 to TRBJ2-4, with 8 bases fitting TRBD1. Germline V lookup: CDR1 MDHEN, CDR2 SYDVKM. V lost 6 bases, J lost 10 bases, and 11 bases stayed unmatched. The CDR3 sequence is 14 residues long. The CDR3 DNA reads as TGTGCCAGCAGAGGGGCCCCGGACAGGGAGATTCAGTACTTC. It specifies CASRGAPDREIQYF.

The V call is TRBV7-9, the J call TRBJ1-5, with D tentatively TRBD1 (6 bases). Trimming left V 4 bases short and J 4 bases short, with 17 bases between. The CDR3 totals 16 residues. The germline V gene encodes CDR1 SEHNR and CDR2 FQNEAQ (reference sequence). The DNA of the CDR3 is TGTGCCAGCAGCTCATCACACCGGGACACAAATCAGCCCCAGCATTTT. It is translated as CASSSSHRDTNQPQHF. Full variable domain (missing parts from reference TRBV7-9 and TRBJ1-5): DTGVSQNPRHKITKRGQNVTFRCDPISEHNRLYWYRQTLGQGPEFLTYFQNEAQLEKSRLLSDRFSAERPKGSFSTLEIQRTEQGDSAMYLCASSSSHRDTNQPQHFGDGTRLSIL.

The rearrangement joins TRBV13 to TRBJ2-1; D may be TRBD1 or TRBD2 (6 bases each). Germline V gene lookup returns CDR1 PRHDT and CDR2 FYEKMQ (reference sequence). The CDR3 covers 16 residues. V lost 1 base and J lost 1, with 11 bases in between. This chain's CDR3 is CASSLVRGASYNEQFF. As DNA, the CDR3 is TGTGCCAGCAGCTTAGTAAGGGGGGCTTCCTACAATGAGCAGTTCTTC.

Here the CDR3 reads CASSFRDNGETQYF. CDR3 coding DNA: TGTGCCAGCAGTTTCCGGGACAACGGGGAGACCCAGTACTTC. This rearrangement joins TRBV6-5 to TRBJ2-5, with D possibly TRBD1 on 6 matching bases. With 4 bases removed from V and 5 bases from J, the gap between germline ends came to 14 bases. The CDR3 extends over 14 amino acids. The germline V gene has CDR1 MNHEY and CDR2 SVGAGI.

This rearrangement joins TRBV7-9 to TRBJ1-3; a possible D gene is TRBD1 (5 bases). V lost 1 base to trimming and J lost 0 bases, with 13 bases between them. The CDR3 is 17 residues long. Germline CDR1 SEHNR, CDR2 FQNEAQ (reference sequence). CDR3 residues: CASSLDDSPDSGNTIYF. As DNA, the CDR3 is TGTGCCAGCAGCTTAGACGACAGCCCAGACTCTGGAAACACCATATATTTT.

This chain uses TRBV27 with TRBJ2-3, with 9 bases aligning to TRBD1. The CDR3 runs to 14 residues. Germline CDR1 MNHEY, CDR2 SMNVEV (reference sequence). The junction had 9 bases not matched to a gene; V was cut back by 0 bases and J by 14 bases. CDR3 loop: CASSLSLTGQGPYF. In nucleotides, the CDR3 is TGTGCCAGCAGTTTATCTCTAACGGGACAGGGCCCGTATTTT.

J is TRBJ1-5 and V is TRBV2; 7 nucleotides align to TRBD1. The V and J ends lost 8 bases and 2 bases, in that order; junction bases with no gene match: 3. Germline V gives CDR1 SNHLY, CDR2 FYNNEI. The CDR3 loop spans 13 amino acids. This CDR3 is CASGQDRNQPQHF. DNA for the CDR3: TGTGCCAGCGGACAGGACCGCAATCAGCCCCAGCATTTT.

The genes are TRBV7-2 and TRBJ2-7; TRBD2 aligns across 8 bases. J lost 3 bases, V lost 5 bases, and 12 bases had no gene match. The CDR3 sequence is 16 residues long. Germline CDR1 SGHTA, CDR2 FQGNSA. This CDR3 is CASSPLGGGWDYEQYF. The CDR3 nucleotides are TGTGCCAGCAGCCCCCTCGGGGGGGGGTGGGACTACGAGCAGTACTTC.

V gene TRBV4-2 combines with J gene TRBJ2-2, with unresolved D. Germline V gene sequence: CDR1 LGHNA, CDR2 YNFKEQ. Trimming removed 1 base from V and 5 bases from J, with 2 bases in between. The CDR3 is made up of 12 amino acids. The CDR3: CASSQGTGELFF. In nucleotides, the CDR3 is TGTGCCAGCAGCCAAGGAACCGGGGAGCTGTTTTTT.

This clone has a handful of counts. The chain employs TRBV29-1 and TRBJ2-2; a weak D match, TRBD1 (5 bases). Trimming stripped 0 bases from V and 6 bases from J, with 11 bases between. Germline CDR1 and CDR2: SQVTM and ANQGSEA. This CDR3 region has 14 residues. For the CDR3, the DNA is TGCAGCGTTGAAGACCAGGGTTGGGCCGGGGAGCTGTTTTTT. Translated, it gives CSVEDQGWAGELFF.

This clone was picked up a small number of times. This chain uses TRBV9 with TRBJ1-1, with a possible D match to TRBD1 (5 bases). V lost 0 bases to trimming and J lost 3 bases, with 12 bases between them. The CDR3 is made up of 15 amino acids. CDR1 SGDLS and CDR2 YYNGEE come from the germline V gene. The CDR3 region has the DNA TGTGCCAGCAGCGTAGCTCAGGGAGGGTACACTGAAGCTTTCTTT. Amino acids: CASSVAQGGYTEAFF.

The chain combines TRBV15 with TRBJ2-7; D not certain. The CDR3 loop spans 13 amino acids. Germline V gene data show CDR1 as LNHNV and CDR2 as YYDKDF (reference sequence). V gave up 5 bases and J gave up 7 bases, with 15 bases separating them. The CDR3 DNA sequence: TGTGCCACCAGCCCCCGTGGGGTAGAAGAGCAGTACTTC. Translating gives CATSPRGVEEQYF.

The chain employs TRBV7-3 and TRBJ2-2; 11 bases match TRBD2. Germline V gives CDR1 SGHTA, CDR2 FQGTGA. V was pared by 4 bases and J by 0 bases, with 13 bases of the junction left unmatched. The CDR3 length is 20 residues. CDR3 sequence: CASSSPSGLAGGTNTGELFF. CDR3 in DNA: TGTGCCAGCAGCTCCCCGAGCGGACTAGCGGGTGGAACGAACACCGGGGAGCTGTTTTTT.

J is TRBJ2-5 and V is TRBV6-1; D is ambiguous. The germline V and J ends were trimmed by 2 bases and 3 bases, with 7 bases remaining between them. The germline CDR1 and CDR2 sequences are MNHNS and SASEGT. The CDR3 runs to 13 residues. The CDR3 is CASSEWVKETQYF. In nucleotides, the CDR3 is TGTGCCAGCAGTGAATGGGTGAAAGAGACCCAGTACTTC.

The J gene is TRBJ2-7, the V gene TRBV7-2; D gene uncertain. The CDR3 is 15 amino acids. The V gene's germline CDR1 is SGHTA and CDR2 FQGNSA. V lost 4 bases, J lost 2 bases, and 15 bases lay in between. In nucleotides, the CDR3 is TGTGCCAGCAGCTCTGAATATTTCCCCCCCTACGAGCAGTACTTC. Protein: CASSSEYFPPYEQYF.

The gene calls are TRBV6-6 and TRBJ1-1; D is unclear. The CDR3 has 15 residues. Germline loops: CDR1 MNHNY, CDR2 SVGAGI (reference sequence). Trimming cost V 8 bases and J 6 bases, with 22 bases left between them. CDR3 in amino acids: CASRATPAAGSEAFF. The CDR3 DNA reads as TGTGCCAGCCGCGCCACCCCGGCCGCAGGATCTGAAGCTTTCTTT.

The chain is built from TRBV2 and TRBJ1-3; TRBD1 aligns across 9 bases. The CDR3 covers 15 residues. Germline CDR1 SNHLY, CDR2 FYNNEI. V lost 9 bases and J lost 3; bases outside the gene matches: 9. Here the CDR3 DNA reads TGTGCCAGTCGAGGGACAGGGAACTTTGGAAACACCATATATTTT. This gives the protein CASRGTGNFGNTIYF.